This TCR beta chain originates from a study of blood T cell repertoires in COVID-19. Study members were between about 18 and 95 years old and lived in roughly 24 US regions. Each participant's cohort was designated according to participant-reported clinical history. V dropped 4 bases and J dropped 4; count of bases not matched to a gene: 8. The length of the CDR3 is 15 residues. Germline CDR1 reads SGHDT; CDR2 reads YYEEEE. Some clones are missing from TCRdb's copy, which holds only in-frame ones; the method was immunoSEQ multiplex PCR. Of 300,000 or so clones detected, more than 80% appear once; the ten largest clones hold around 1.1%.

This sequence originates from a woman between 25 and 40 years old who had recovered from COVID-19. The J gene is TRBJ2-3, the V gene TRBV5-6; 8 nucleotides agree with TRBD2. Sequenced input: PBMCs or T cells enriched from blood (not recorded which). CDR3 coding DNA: TGTGCCAGCAGCCCACCGGGGGGGAGCTCAGATACGCAGTATTTT. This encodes CASSPPGGSSDTQYF.